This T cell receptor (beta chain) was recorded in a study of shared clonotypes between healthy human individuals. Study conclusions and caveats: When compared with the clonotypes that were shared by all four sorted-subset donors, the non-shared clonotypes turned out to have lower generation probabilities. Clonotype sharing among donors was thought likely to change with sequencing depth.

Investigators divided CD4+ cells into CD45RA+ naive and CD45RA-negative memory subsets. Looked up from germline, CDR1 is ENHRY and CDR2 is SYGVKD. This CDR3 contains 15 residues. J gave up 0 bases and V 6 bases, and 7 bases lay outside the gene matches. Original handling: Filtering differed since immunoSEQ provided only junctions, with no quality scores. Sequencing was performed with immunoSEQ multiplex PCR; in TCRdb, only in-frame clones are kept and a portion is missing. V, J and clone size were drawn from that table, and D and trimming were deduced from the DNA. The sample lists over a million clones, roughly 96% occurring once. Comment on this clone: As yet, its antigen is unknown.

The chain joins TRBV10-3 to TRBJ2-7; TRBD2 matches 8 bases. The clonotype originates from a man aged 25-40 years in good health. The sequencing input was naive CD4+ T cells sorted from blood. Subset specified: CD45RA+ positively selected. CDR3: CAIRGTSGTSYEQYF. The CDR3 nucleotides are TGTGCCATCAGGGGTACTAGCGGAACCTCCTACGAGCAGTACTTC.